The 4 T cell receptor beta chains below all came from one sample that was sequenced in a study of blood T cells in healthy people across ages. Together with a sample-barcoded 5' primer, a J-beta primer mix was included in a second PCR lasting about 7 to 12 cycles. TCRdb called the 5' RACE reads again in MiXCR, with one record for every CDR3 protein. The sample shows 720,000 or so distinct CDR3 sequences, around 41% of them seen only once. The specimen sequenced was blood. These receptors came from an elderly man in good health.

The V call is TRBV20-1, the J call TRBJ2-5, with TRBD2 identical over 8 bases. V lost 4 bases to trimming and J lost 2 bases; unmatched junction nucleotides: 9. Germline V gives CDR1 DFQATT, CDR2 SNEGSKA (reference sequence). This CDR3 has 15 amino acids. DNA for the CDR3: TGCAGTGCTACCTCGGGGGGGTTAAGGCAAGAGACCCAGTACTTC. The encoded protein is CSATSGGLRQETQYF.

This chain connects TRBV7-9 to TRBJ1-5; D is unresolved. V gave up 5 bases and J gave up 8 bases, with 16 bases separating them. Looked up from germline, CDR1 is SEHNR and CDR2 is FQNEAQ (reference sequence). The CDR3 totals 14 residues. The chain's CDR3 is CASSPAGVMKPQHF. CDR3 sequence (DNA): TGTGCCAGCAGCCCTGCCGGGGTTATGAAGCCCCAGCATTTT.

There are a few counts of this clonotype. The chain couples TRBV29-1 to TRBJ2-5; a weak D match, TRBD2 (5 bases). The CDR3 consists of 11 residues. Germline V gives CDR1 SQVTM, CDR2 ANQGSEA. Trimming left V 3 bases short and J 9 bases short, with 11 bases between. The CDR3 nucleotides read TGCAGCGTTGACTCGGACGGGGCCCAGTACTTC. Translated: CSVDSDGAQYF.

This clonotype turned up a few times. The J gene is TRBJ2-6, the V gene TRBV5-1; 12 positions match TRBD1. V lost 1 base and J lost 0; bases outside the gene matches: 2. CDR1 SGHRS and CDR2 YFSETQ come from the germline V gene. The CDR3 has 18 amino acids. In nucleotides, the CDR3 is TGCGCCAGCAGCTTGCTGGGACAGGGGGCCTCTGGGGCCAACGTCCTGACTTTC. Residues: CASSLLGQGASGANVLTF.